Below are 19 T cell receptor beta chains sequenced from a single sample in a study of Graves' ophthalmopathy and Graves' hyperthyroidism. Amplified material comprised TCR beta CDR3 regions derived from RNA transcripts. After a first-round RT-PCR with HTBI primers, a second-round multiplex PCR was run. Each CDR3 protein is one row after TCRdb ran MiXCR on the multiplex PCR reads. The table records hundreds of thousands of distinct CDR3 sequences, approximately 22% of them present only once. Material for sequencing was peripheral blood. The receptor set was obtained from a young woman with stable Graves' hyperthyroidism. Some clones in this sample may be carry-over from other donors' samples.

The chain joins TRBV3-1 to TRBJ1-2; 7 bases match TRBD1. The ends lost 4 bases at V and 0 bases at J; junction bases unmatched: 11. The CDR3 consists of 17 residues. Germline V gene lookup returns CDR1 LGHDT and CDR2 YNNKEL (reference sequence). The CDR3 here is CASSLGGGGTANYGYTF. CDR3 in DNA: TGTGCCAGCAGCCTGGGCGGAGGGGGGACAGCTAACTATGGCTACACCTTC.

This clonotype has at least ten counts. This chain connects TRBV5-1 to TRBJ1-2; D remains unclear. CDR3 length: 14 amino acids. V lost 5 bases to trimming and J lost 2 bases, with 13 bases between them. CDR1 and CDR2 from the germline V gene are SGHRS and YFSETQ. CDR3 region: CASRSEGNNYGYTF. The CDR3 DNA is TGCGCCAGCAGGTCGGAGGGCAACAACTATGGCTACACCTTC.

The chain uses TRBV10-3 and TRBJ1-1, with 8 bases that match TRBD1. Germline V CDR1 and CDR2: ENHRY, SYGVKD. V trimming: 3 bases; J trimming: 1 base; junction bases outside the gene matches: 10. The CDR3 covers 17 residues. CDR3 region: CAISDSDRGTGNTEAFF. CDR3 DNA: TGTGCCATCAGTGACTCCGACAGGGGCACTGGGAACACTGAAGCTTTCTTT.

The table lists this clonotype with many counts. The J gene is TRBJ2-7, the V gene TRBV20-1, with 10 bases identical to TRBD1. The CDR3 contains 13 residues. From germline, CDR1 is DFQATT and CDR2 SNEGSKA (reference sequence). Germline trimming cut 6 bases from V and 4 bases from J; bases unmatched to any gene: 6. The chain's CDR3 is CSASRDRGYEQYF. The CDR3 bases are TGCAGTGCAAGCCGGGACAGGGGATACGAGCAGTACTTC.

This clonotype was recorded once. This may be a read error: a much more frequent sequence differs by one nucleotide. The genes are TRBV6-1 and TRBJ2-5; D not resolved. The CDR3 has 13 amino acids. The germline V gene has CDR1 MNHNS and CDR2 SASEGT. The CDR3 DNA is TGTGCCAGCAGCCCCGGCGATTCTGAGACCCTGTACTTC. Residues: CASSPGDSETLYF.

This clonotype has just a few counts. This chain connects TRBV28 to TRBJ1-5, with D possibly matching TRBD1 (6 bases). V gave up 6 bases and J gave up 2 bases, with 17 bases separating them. Germline-derived CDR1 and CDR2 are MDHEN and SYDVKM. This CDR3 comprises 16 residues. CDR3 amino acids: CASSLAGGGGNQPQHF. The CDR3 nucleotides are TGTGCCAGCAGCCTTGCGGGGGGCGGTGGCAATCAGCCCCAGCATTTT.

Here the CDR3 reads CASSPDRGDYEQYF. For the CDR3, the DNA is TGTGCCAGCAGCCCAGACAGGGGTGATTACGAGCAGTACTTC. This sequence joins TRBV7-3 and TRBJ2-7; TRBD1 agrees at 8 bases. The CDR3 runs to 14 residues. With 5 bases clipped from V and 4 bases from J, the junction kept 7 bases outside the gene matches. Germline values: CDR1 SGHTA, CDR2 FQGTGA. Combining the CDR3 with reference TRBV7-3 and TRBJ2-7 gives the whole variable domain GAGVSQTPSNKVTEKGKYVELRCDPISGHTALYWYRQSLGQGPEFLIYFQGTGAADDSGLPNDRFFAVRPEGSVSTLKIQRTERGDSAVYLCASSPDRGDYEQYFGPGTRLTVT.

This clonotype was seen many times. The genes are TRBV9 and TRBJ2-5; D is perhaps TRBD2 (5 bases). The CDR3 runs 14 residues. V was shortened by 1 base and J by 0 bases, with 7 bases between the two germline ends. CDR1 and CDR2 from the germline V gene are SGDLS and YYNGEE. CDR3 coding DNA: TGTGCCAGCAGCGTAACGGACTACCAAGAGACCCAGTACTTC. It encodes CASSVTDYQETQYF.

This clonotype was detected many times. The chain has TRBV28 and TRBJ1-1; D gene uncertain. Deletions cut 7 bases from V and 4 bases from J, with 16 bases between. The CDR3 contains 14 residues. Germline CDR1 MDHEN, CDR2 SYDVKM. CDR3 region: CASTSLPGLTEAFF. In DNA form, the CDR3 reads TGTGCCAGCACCTCATTGCCAGGCCTCACTGAAGCTTTCTTT.

There are many counts of this clonotype. V is TRBV7-2 and J is TRBJ2-4; D may match TRBD1 or TRBD2 (6 bases each). This CDR3 region has 17 residues. CDR1 is SGHTA and CDR2 is FQGNSA in the germline V gene. V lost 0 bases, J lost 0 bases, and 12 bases lay in between. CDR3 sequence reads: CASSLARGQLAKNIQYF. DNA for the CDR3: TGTGCCAGCAGCTTAGCTCGGGGGCAACTAGCCAAAAACATTCAGTACTTC.

Ten or more counts support this clonotype. V gene TRBV20-1 combines with J gene TRBJ2-7, with D possibly TRBD1 on 5 matching bases. Deletions cut 0 bases from V and 0 bases from J, with 12 bases between. This CDR3 is 15 amino acids long. Germline CDR1 and CDR2: DFQATT and SNEGSKA (reference sequence). The CDR3 DNA reads as TGCAGTGCTAGAGATCCGGGCAGGGACTCCTACGAGCAGTACTTC. Protein: CSARDPGRDSYEQYF.

This clonotype was counted only a few times. This sequence joins TRBV20-1 and TRBJ1-5, with 8 bases that match TRBD1. The CDR3 has 14 residues. The germline gives CDR1 DFQATT, CDR2 SNEGSKA (reference sequence). J was trimmed by 5 bases and V by 4 bases; bases with no gene match: 7. CDR3 sequence (DNA): TGCAGTGCTAAAATTCAGGGGGCCTATCAGCCCCAGCATTTT. This sequence encodes CSAKIQGAYQPQHF.

The chain has TRBV4-1 and TRBJ1-3, with D possibly being TRBD1 (5 bases). Trimming took off 3 bases at V and 0 bases at J, with 21 bases between the two ends. In germline, CDR1 is MGHRA, CDR2 YSYEKL. The CDR3 has 19 residues. The CDR3 spells CASSHSGLRRSRSGNTIYF. The CDR3 nucleotides read TGCGCCAGCAGCCACTCGGGACTGCGTAGGAGCCGCTCTGGAAACACCATATATTTT.

In its sample, this clonotype was seen many times. The chain links TRBV6-4 to TRBJ2-5; the match to TRBD2 covers 16 bases. The CDR3 runs to 18 residues. J gave up 1 base and V 6 bases, and 8 bases lay outside the gene matches. CDR1 and CDR2 from the germline V gene are MRHNA and SNTAGT. In nucleotides, the CDR3 is TGTGCCAGCAGCCGTTCCGGGACTAGCGGGGGGGCCCAAGAGACCCAGTACTTC. Translation gives CASSRSGTSGGAQETQYF.

Many counts were recorded for this clonotype. This chain uses TRBV12-3 or TRBV12-4 with TRBJ1-2; 9 bases line up with TRBD1. V lost 4 bases to trimming and J lost 4 bases; unmatched junction nucleotides: 10. The CDR3 has 16 amino acids. CDR3 loop: CASSSGKGQGVYGYTF. CDR3 in DNA: TGTGCCAGCAGTTCAGGGAAGGGACAGGGAGTCTATGGCTACACCTTC.

A note on this clonotype: A junction end diverges from the germline sequence, so it may reflect a read error. The chain joins TRBV2 to TRBJ2-5; 10 bases agree with TRBD2. The CDR3 has 20 amino acids. Germline values: CDR1 SNHLY, CDR2 FYNNEI. In DNA, the CDR3 is TGTGCCAGCAGTGTACTTCCTAGGGGGCTAGCGGGGGATCCACAAGAGACCAAGTACTTC. It is translated as CASSVLPRGLAGDPQETKYF.

This clonotype was recorded at least ten times. The CDR3 reads CASSQEQGARGYTF. CDR3 coding DNA: TGCGCCAGCAGCCAAGAACAGGGGGCAAGGGGCTACACCTTC. V gene TRBV4-1 combines with J gene TRBJ1-2; 9 bases align to TRBD1. CDR1 and CDR2 from the germline V gene are MGHRA and YSYEKL. V was pared by 0 bases and J by 8 bases, with 4 bases of the junction left unmatched. The length of the CDR3 is 14 residues.

In regard to this clonotype: Likely a read error: the CDR3 ends without its conserved phenylalanine or tryptophan. The limits of the CDR3 on the DNA are not certain, so only TCRdb's listed CDR3 is given. The chain is built from TRBV6-1 and TRBJ1-1; the D call in the table, TRBD1, was not verified against the DNA. Germline-derived CDR1 and CDR2 are MNHNS and SASEGT. The CDR3 comprises 13 residues, both ends counted. This CDR3 reads CASSIRDREEALV.

This clonotype has at least ten counts. As DNA, the CDR3 is TGTGCCAGCAGTTACCAGAAGGGTCGGGGGTACGAGCAGTACTTC. This translates into CASSYQKGRGYEQYF. The V and J genes are TRBV6-5 and TRBJ2-7; the D gene is possibly TRBD2 (6 bases). The CDR3 spans 15 residues. The germline V gene has CDR1 MNHEY and CDR2 SVGAGI. The ends were cut back, 2 bases at V and 4 bases at J, with 15 bases in the middle.